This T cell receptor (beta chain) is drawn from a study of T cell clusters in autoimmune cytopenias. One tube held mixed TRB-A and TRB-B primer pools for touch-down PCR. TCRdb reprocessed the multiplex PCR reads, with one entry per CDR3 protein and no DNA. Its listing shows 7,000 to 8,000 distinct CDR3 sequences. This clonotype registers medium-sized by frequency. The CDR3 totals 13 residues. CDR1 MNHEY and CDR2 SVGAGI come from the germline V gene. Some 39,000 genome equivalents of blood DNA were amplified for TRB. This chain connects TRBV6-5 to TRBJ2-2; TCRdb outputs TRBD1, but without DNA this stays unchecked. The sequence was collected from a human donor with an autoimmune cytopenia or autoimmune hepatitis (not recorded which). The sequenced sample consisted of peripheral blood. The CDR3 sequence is CASSPGVHGELFF.